This T cell receptor beta chain was recorded in a study of PD-L1 blockade in urothelial cancer. Study in general: T cells numbered a median of roughly 150,000 in the blood samples. Study-level findings and limits: Patients with below-median pretreatment blood clonality survived longer.

This clone has only one observation. The antigen is undetermined. Every PCR was spiked with synthetic TCR analog templates. Assay: immunoSEQ multiplex PCR; the TCRdb copy retains only in-frame clones and omits some. The sample consists of under 100,000 clones, around 90% of them appearing once. The CDR3 loop spans 15 amino acids. CDR1 and CDR2 (germline): SGHRS, YFSETQ. V lost 3 bases and J 2 bases, leaving 13 bases between the germline ends. Time point in this sample: pretreatment peripheral blood. Each patient presented with locally advanced or metastatic urothelial carcinoma. The V call is TRBV5-1, the J call TRBJ2-3; perhaps TRBD2 as D (6 bases). The TCR sequence derives from a man in his sixties with urothelial cancer. Specimen: PBMCs, collected around atezolizumab (anti-PD-L1) treatment. CDR3 protein: CASSSVAENTDTQYF. The CDR3 DNA sequence: TGCGCCAGCAGCTCCGTAGCGGAGAACACAGATACGCAGTATTTT.